A single sample gave rise to the 2 T cell receptor beta chains below, sequenced in a study of cytomegalovirus exposure and HLA in healthy donors. 13 Jbeta primers and 60 Vbeta primers were used for the PCR. Method: immunoSEQ multiplex PCR; TCRdb's copy keeps in-frame clones and lacks some. The data show 130,000 or so clones, about 74% seen once. The specimen sequenced was PBMCs. Receptors originate from a man aged 40-49 years in good health and CMV-seropositive.

V is TRBV11-2 and J is TRBJ2-7; a possible D gene is TRBD1 (5 bases). Trimming removed 5 bases at V and 1 base at J, with 18 bases between. Germline V gene sequence: CDR1 SGHAT, CDR2 FQNNGV. The CDR3 has 16 residues. The chain's CDR3 is CASSPHLGLGSYEQYF. In DNA, the CDR3 is TGTGCCAGCAGCCCCCACTTGGGGCTGGGTTCCTACGAGCAGTACTTC.

This clone appeared once. The chain combines TRBV11-2 with TRBJ2-5; D is uncertain. Deletions cut 2 bases from V and 5 bases from J, with 9 bases between. The CDR3 loop spans 13 amino acids. Per germline, CDR1 SGHAT and CDR2 FQNNGV. CDR3 nucleotides: TGTGCCAGCAGCTTATTTTCCGGTGAGACCCAGTACTTC. It codes for CASSLFSGETQYF.